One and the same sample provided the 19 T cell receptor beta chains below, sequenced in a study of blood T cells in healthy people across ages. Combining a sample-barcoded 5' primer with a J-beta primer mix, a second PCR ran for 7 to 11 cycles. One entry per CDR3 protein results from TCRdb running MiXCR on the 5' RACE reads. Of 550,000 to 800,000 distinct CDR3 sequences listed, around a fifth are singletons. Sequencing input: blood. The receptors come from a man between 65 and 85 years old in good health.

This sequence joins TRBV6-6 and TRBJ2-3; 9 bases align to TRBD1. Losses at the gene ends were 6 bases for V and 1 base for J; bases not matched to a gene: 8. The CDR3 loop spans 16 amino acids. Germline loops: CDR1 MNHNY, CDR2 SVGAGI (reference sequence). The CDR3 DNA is TGTGCCAGCAGCCCATCCCGGACAGGGGGCACAGATACGCAGTATTTT. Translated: CASSPSRTGGTDTQYF.

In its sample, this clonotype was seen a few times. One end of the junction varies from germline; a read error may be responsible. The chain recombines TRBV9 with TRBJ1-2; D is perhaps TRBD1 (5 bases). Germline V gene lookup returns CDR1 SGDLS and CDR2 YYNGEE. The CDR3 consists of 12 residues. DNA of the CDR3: TGTGCCAGCAGCGGCGACAGCTATAGCTACACCTTC. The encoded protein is CASSGDSYSYTF.

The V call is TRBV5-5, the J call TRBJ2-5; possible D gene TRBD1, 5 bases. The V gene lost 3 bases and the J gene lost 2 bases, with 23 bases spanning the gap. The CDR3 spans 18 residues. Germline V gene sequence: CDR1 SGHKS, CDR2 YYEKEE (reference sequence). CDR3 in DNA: TGTGCCAGCAGCTCCACTTATATAGGGGTTGTATTGCAAGAGACCCAGTACTTC. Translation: CASSSTYIGVVLQETQYF.

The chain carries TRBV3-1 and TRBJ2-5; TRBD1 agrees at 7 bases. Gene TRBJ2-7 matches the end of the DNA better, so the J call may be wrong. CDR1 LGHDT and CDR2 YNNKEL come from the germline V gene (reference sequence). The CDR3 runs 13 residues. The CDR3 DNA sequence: TGTGCCAGCTCCGGGACAGTGACCTACGAGCAGTACTTC. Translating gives CASSGTVTYEQYF.

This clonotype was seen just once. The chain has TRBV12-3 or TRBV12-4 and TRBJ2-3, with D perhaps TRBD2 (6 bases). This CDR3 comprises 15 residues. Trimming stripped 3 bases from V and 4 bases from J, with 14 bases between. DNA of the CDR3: TGTGCCAGCAGTTTTGGGACTTTCGACCCAGATACGCAGTATTTT. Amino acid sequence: CASSFGTFDPDTQYF.

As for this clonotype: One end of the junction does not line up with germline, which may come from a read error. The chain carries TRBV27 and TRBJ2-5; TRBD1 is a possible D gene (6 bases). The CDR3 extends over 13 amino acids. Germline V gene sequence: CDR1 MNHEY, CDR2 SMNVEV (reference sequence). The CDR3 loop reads CASNLGGQETQYF. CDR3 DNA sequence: TGTGCCAGCAATTTAGGGGGCCAAGAGACCCAGTACTTC.

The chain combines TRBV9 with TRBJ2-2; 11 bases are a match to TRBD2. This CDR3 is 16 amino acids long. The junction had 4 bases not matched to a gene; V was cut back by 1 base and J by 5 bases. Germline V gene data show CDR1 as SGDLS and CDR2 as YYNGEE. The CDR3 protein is CASSVTGTSGTGELFF. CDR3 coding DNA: TGTGCCAGCAGCGTAACCGGGACTAGCGGTACCGGGGAGCTGTTTTTT.

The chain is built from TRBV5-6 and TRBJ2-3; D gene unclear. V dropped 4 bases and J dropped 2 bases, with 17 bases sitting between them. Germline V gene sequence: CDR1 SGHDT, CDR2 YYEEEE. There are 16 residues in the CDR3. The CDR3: CASSRLGPRNTDTQYF. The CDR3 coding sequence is TGTGCCAGCAGCCGCTTAGGCCCTAGGAACACAGATACGCAGTATTTT.

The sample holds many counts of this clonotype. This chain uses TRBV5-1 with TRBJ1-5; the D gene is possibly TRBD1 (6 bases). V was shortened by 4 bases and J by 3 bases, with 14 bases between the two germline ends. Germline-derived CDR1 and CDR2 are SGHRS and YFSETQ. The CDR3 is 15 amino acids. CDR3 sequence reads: CASSPTGQTNQPQHF. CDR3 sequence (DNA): TGCGCCAGCAGCCCCACCGGACAGACCAATCAGCCCCAGCATTTT.

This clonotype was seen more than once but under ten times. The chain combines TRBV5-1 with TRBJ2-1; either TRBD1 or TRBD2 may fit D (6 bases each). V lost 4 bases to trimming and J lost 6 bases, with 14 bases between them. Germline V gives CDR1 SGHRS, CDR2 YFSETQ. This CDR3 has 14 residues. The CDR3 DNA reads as TGCGCCAGCAGCCCCGGCCCGGGGGCCAATGAGCAGTTCTTC. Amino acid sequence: CASSPGPGANEQFF. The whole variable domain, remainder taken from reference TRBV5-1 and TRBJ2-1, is KAGVTQTPRYLIKTRGQQVTLSCSPISGHRSVSWYQQTPGQGLQFLFEYFSETQRNKGNFPGRFSGRQFSNSRSEMNVSTLELGDSALYLCASSPGPGANEQFFGPGTRLTVL.

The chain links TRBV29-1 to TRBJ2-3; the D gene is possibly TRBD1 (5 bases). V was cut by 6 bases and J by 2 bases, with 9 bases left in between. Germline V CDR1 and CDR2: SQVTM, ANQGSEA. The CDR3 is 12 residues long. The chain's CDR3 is CSVTTATDTQYF. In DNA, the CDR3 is TGCAGCGTCACGACAGCCACAGATACGCAGTATTTT.

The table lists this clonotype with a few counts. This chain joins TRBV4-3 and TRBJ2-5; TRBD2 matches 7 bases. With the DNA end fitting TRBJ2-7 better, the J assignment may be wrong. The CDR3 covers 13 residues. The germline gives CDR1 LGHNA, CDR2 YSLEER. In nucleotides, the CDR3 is TGCGCCAGCAGCCAAGGTAGCGGGTTCGAGCAGTACTTC. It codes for CASSQGSGFEQYF.

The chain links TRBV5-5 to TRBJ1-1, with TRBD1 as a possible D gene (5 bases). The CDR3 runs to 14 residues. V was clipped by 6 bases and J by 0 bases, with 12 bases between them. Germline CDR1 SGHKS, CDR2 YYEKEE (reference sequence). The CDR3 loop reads CASTQAGLNTEAFF. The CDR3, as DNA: TGTGCCAGCACCCAGGCAGGGTTGAACACTGAAGCTTTCTTT.

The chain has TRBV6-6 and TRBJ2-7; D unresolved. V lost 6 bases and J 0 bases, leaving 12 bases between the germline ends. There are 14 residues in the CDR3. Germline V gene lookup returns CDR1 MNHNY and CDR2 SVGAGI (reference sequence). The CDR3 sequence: CASRPDRTSYEQYF. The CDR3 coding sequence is TGTGCCAGCAGACCAGACCGGACCTCCTACGAGCAGTACTTC.

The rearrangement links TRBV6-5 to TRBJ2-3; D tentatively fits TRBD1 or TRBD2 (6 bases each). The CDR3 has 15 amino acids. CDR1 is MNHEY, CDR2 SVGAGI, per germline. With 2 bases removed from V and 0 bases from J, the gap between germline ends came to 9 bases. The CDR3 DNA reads TGTGCCAGCAGTTACACGGGGGCTAGCACAGATACGCAGTATTTT. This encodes CASSYTGASTDTQYF.

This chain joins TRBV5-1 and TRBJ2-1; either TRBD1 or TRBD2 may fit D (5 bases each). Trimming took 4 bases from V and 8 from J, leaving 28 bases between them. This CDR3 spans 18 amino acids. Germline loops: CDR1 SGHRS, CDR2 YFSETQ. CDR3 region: CASSPGYARGSRDDEQFF. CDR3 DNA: TGCGCCAGCAGCCCCGGCTACGCCAGAGGGTCCAGGGATGATGAGCAGTTCTTC.

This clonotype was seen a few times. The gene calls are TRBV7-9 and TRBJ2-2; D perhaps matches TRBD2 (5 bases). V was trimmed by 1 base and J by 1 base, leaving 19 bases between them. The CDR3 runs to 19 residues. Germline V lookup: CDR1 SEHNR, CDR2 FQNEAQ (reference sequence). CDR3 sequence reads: CASSLESLRGTENTGELFF. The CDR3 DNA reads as TGTGCCAGCAGCTTAGAAAGTCTTCGGGGAACGGAGAACACCGGGGAGCTGTTTTTT.

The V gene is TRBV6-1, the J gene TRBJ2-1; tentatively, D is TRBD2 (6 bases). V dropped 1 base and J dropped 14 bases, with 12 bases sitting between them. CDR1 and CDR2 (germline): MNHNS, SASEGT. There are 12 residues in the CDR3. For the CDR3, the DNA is TGTGCCAGCAGTGAAGACTTCGGAGGGGAGTTCTTC. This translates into CASSEDFGGEFF.

DNA of the CDR3: TGTGCCAGCAGCCCTCGAGGACAGGACTACACCGGGGAGCTGTTTTTT. It encodes CASSPRGQDYTGELFF. The chain joins TRBV7-9 to TRBJ2-2; TRBD1 matches 7 bases. This CDR3 is 16 amino acids long. The V gene's germline CDR1 is SEHNR and CDR2 FQNEAQ (reference sequence). V lost 5 bases to trimming and J lost 3 bases; unmatched junction nucleotides: 9.